The rows below give T cell receptor beta chains drawn from one sample of a study of blood T cell repertoires in COVID-19. Produced via immunoSEQ multiplex PCR; TCRdb's table is partial and in-frame only. The sample contains tens of thousands of clones, 88% of which appear only once. Sequencing was carried out using peripheral blood. The receptors come from a woman aged 80 or older with active COVID-19. Each CDR3 is given with its conserved first and last residue.

v_gene: TRBV28; CDR3aa: CASSSGTGGSVSYEQYF
v_gene: TRBV30; CDR3aa: CAWRETGGKGAFF
v_gene: TRBV6-2/TRBV6-3; CDR3aa: CASSVPRGFRAFF
v_gene: TRBV5-4; CDR3aa: CASRLSLLTDTQYF
v_gene: TRBV6-2/TRBV6-3; CDR3aa: CASSYVGLGVSPLHF
v_gene: TRBV28; CDR3aa: CASSLAGQAKETQYF
v_gene: TRBV19; CDR3aa: CASSPRTGTYEQYF
v_gene: TRBV5-1; CDR3aa: CASSLGRPGELFF
v_gene: TRBV5-4; CDR3aa: CASSPRGSGREDTQYF
v_gene: TRBV21-1; CDR3aa: CASSKGGSSGRAEYEQYF
v_gene: TRBV9; CDR3aa: CASSQMGLAVRETQYF
v_gene: TRBV9; CDR3aa: CASSDGTNEQFF
v_gene: TRBV7-2; CDR3aa: CASSLYPGTGYGYTF
v_gene: TRBV5-6; CDR3aa: CASSLGTGGVPDTQYF
v_gene: TRBV11-2; CDR3aa: CASSLDLASQETQYF
v_gene: TRBV9; CDR3aa: CASSVGFQGAGGNTEAFF
v_gene: TRBV27; CDR3aa: CASRGTSGRADPFGNEQFF
v_gene: TRBV3-1/TRBV3-2; CDR3aa: CASSQAVLQEGQPQHF
v_gene: TRBV7-6; CDR3aa: CASSRWGPGTSGYNEQFF
v_gene: TRBV7-2; CDR3aa: CASSLAAGETGELFF
v_gene: TRBV7-8; CDR3aa: CASSLNVRGQGSADTQYF
v_gene: TRBV7-2; CDR3aa: CASSIAGTYTYEQYF
v_gene: TRBV5-6; CDR3aa: CASRSDASGLMYEQYF
v_gene: TRBV4-3; CDR3aa: CASSPSLAGGLNEQFF
v_gene: TRBV4-1; CDR3aa: CASSQGGVRYGYTF
v_gene: TRBV6-5; CDR3aa: CASSPGIAGSYEQYF
v_gene: TRBV6-6; CDR3aa: CASRQGTGYGYTF
v_gene: TRBV6-6; CDR3aa: CAGADSYNEQFF
v_gene: TRBV9; CDR3aa: CASSVGGGRVVYEQYF
v_gene: TRBV5-1; CDR3aa: CASPRWRAGTQYF
v_gene: TRBV7-3; CDR3aa: CASSLNGGSGRARGYNEQFF
v_gene: TRBV3-1/TRBV3-2; CDR3aa: CASSQDPPESYGYTF
v_gene: TRBV5-4; CDR3aa: CASSQDRENGELFF
v_gene: TRBV4-3; CDR3aa: CASSQFVMTYNEQFF
v_gene: TRBV7-8; CDR3aa: CASSLGEGLNTGELFF
v_gene: TRBV28; CDR3aa: CASSRSGRGQETQYF
v_gene: TRBV5-4; CDR3aa: CASSPRDRDEKLFF
v_gene: TRBV6-5; CDR3aa: CASSSRTGFGDEKLFF
v_gene: TRBV19; CDR3aa: CASSTQGWELFF
v_gene: TRBV6-5; CDR3aa: CATKTGDSPLHF
v_gene: TRBV2; CDR3aa: CASSESQAATNEKLFF
v_gene: TRBV7-9; CDR3aa: CASSFGRVAYEQYF
v_gene: TRBV6-5; CDR3aa: CASSYSWLAGEDTQYF
v_gene: TRBV5-5; CDR3aa: CASSLSGGLYEQYF
v_gene: TRBV7-2; CDR3aa: CASSLVPGQGARGYTF
v_gene: TRBV7-8; CDR3aa: CASSQGQGAFYGYTF
v_gene: TRBV28; CDR3aa: CASSEPRGGSRETQYF